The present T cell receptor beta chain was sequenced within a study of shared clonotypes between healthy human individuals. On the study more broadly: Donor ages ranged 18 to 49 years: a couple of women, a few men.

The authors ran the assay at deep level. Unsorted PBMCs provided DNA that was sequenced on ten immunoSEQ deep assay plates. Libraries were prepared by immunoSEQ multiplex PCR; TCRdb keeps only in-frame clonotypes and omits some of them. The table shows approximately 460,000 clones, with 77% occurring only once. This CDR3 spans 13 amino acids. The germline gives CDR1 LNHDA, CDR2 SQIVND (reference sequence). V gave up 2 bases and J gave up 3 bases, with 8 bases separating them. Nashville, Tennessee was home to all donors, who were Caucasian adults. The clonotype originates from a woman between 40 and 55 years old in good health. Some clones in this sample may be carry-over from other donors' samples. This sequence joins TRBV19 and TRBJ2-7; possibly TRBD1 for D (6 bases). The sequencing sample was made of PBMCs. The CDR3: CASSITRGYEQYF. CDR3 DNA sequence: TGTGCCAGTAGTATAACCAGGGGCTACGAGCAGTACTTC.